This TCR beta chain appears in the sequencing data of a study of technical replicates of blood from a handful of donors. The sample holds one count of this clone. TCRdb's copy holds only in-frame clones and misses some; the assay was immunoSEQ multiplex PCR. The sample has about 69,000 clones; 80% to 90% are singletons. Losses at the gene ends were 0 bases for V and 12 bases for J; bases not matched to a gene: 11. The CDR3 length is 14 residues. Germline-derived CDR1 and CDR2 are SGHDN and FVKESK. Sequences were obtained from PBMCs. This chain connects TRBV14 to TRBJ2-7; 7 nucleotides line up with TRBD2. This sequence was found in a human donor in good health. Some clones in this sample may be carry-over from other donors' samples. The CDR3 sequence is CASSQDLTGGRVYF. The CDR3 DNA sequence: TGTGCCAGCAGCCAAGATTTAACCGGCGGGAGAGTGTACTTC.